This is a list of T cell receptor beta chains from one sample in a study of T cells in Graves' hyperthyroidism and ophthalmopathy. TCRdb reanalysed the multiplex PCR reads using MiXCR and keeps one entry per CDR3 protein. Of hundreds of thousands of distinct CDR3 sequences in the sample, roughly a sixth were seen once. Sequencing input: blood. These receptors came from a woman between 45 and 60 years old with Graves' hyperthyroidism that later progressed to Graves' ophthalmopathy. CDR3s include the opening cysteine and the closing phenylalanine or tryptophan. D genes are given only for firm matches. Where a row states a size, it is once, few, many or the class of an expanded clone; other rows omit it.

V gene	D gene	clone size	J gene	CDR3 protein	CDR3 DNA
TRBV27	.	many	TRBJ2-5	CASSFSTTLGPRPQYF	TGTGCCAGCAGTTTTTCTACCACGTTGGGTCCCAGGCCCCAGTACTTC
TRBV6-1	.	.	TRBJ2-4	CASSESSRHLAKNIQYF	TGTGCCAGCAGTGAATCGTCCCGGCATCTAGCCAAAAACATTCAGTACTTC
TRBV5-1	.	many	TRBJ1-1	CASSDGGRTEAFF	TGCGCCAGCAGCGACGGGGGTCGCACTGAAGCTTTCTTT
TRBV12-3/TRBV12-4	.	few	TRBJ2-3	CASSLPGNTQYF	TGTGCCAGCAGTTTGCCAGGGAATACGCAGTATTTT
TRBV7-9	.	many	TRBJ1-1	CASSLIRLAGRGNTEAFF	TGTGCCAGCAGCTTAATTCGATTGGCAGGGCGGGGGAACACTGAAGCTTTCTTT
TRBV11-2	.	many	TRBJ2-1	CASSPEGDEQFF	TGTGCCAGCAGCCCCGAGGGCGATGAGCAGTTCTTC
TRBV15	TRBD2	few	TRBJ2-1	CATSSPGLAKYNEQFF	TGTGCCACCAGCAGTCCGGGACTAGCCAAATACAATGAGCAGTTCTTC
TRBV14	.	few	TRBJ2-3	CASSQEGLWVTDTQYF	TGTGCCAGCAGCCAAGAGGGACTTTGGGTCACAGATACGCAGTATTTT
TRBV29-1	TRBD1	few	TRBJ1-5	CSVRTGELSNQPQHF	TGCAGCGTCCGGACAGGGGAACTTAGCAATCAGCCCCAGCATTTT
TRBV6-1	.	many	TRBJ1-5	CASSPGAGSNQPQHF	TGTGCCAGCAGTCCAGGCGCAGGGAGCAATCAGCCCCAGCATTTT
TRBV5-1	.	many	TRBJ2-1	CASSPYGETYNEQFF	TGCGCCAGCAGCCCGTATGGCGAAACCTACAATGAGCAGTTCTTC
TRBV24-1	.	.	TRBJ2-5	CATSDWGKETQYF	TGTGCCACCAGTGACTGGGGAAAAGAGACCCAGTACTTC
TRBV3-1	.	.	TRBJ1-2	CAGSQDGAAYGYTF	TGTGCCGGCAGCCAAGATGGGGCAGCCTATGGCTACACCTTC
TRBV20-1	.	few	TRBJ1-1	CSARSERGPEAFF	TGCAGTGCTAGGTCGGAACGGGGTCCTGAAGCTTTCTTT
TRBV18	TRBD1	few	TRBJ1-3	CASSAGGQSSGNTIYF	TGTGCCAGCTCAGCCGGGGGACAGAGCTCTGGAAACACCATATATTTT
TRBV9	.	few	TRBJ2-2	CASSRGTESNTGELFF	TGTGCCAGCAGCCGGGGGACGGAGTCGAACACCGGGGAGCTGTTTTTT
TRBV18	.	many	TRBJ1-6	CASSLQGTSPLHF	TGTGCCAGCTCACTTCAGGGCACTTCACCCCTCCACTTT
TRBV27	.	.	TRBJ1-5	CASRLQGVHQPQHF	TGTGCCAGCAGACTACAGGGAGTTCATCAGCCCCAGCATTTT
TRBV2	.	few	TRBJ2-7	CASSGRRIGYEQYF	TGTGCCAGCAGCGGGCGAAGGATCGGCTACGAGCAGTACTTC
TRBV27	TRBD1	.	TRBJ1-1	CASRTGTGKPNTEAFF	TGTGCCAGCCGCACCGGGACAGGTAAGCCGAACACTGAAGCTTTCTTT
TRBV6-6	.	few	TRBJ1-2	CASSYGGRGDQGYGYTF	TGTGCCAGCAGTTACGGGGGCCGGGGAGATCAAGGCTATGGCTACACCTTC
TRBV2	.	many	TRBJ1-1	CASSENRVTEAFF	TGTGCCAGCAGTGAAAACAGGGTCACTGAAGCTTTCTTT
TRBV18	.	few	TRBJ1-1	CASSPVGGQEAFF	TGTGCCAGCTCACCGGTGGGGGGCCAAGAAGCTTTCTTT
TRBV12-3/TRBV12-4	.	many	TRBJ1-4	CASSLAVIYEKLFF	TGTGCCAGCAGTTTAGCGGTGATTTATGAAAAACTGTTTTTT
TRBV14	.	.	TRBJ2-3	CASSQDRDRGLAQTSTDTQYF	TGTGCCAGCAGCCAAGATCGCGATCGGGGGCTAGCCCAAACTAGCACAGATACGCAGTATTTT
TRBV6-1	.	.	TRBJ2-7	CASSDTYYEQYF	TGTGCCAGCAGTGACACTTACTACGAGCAGTACTTC
TRBV7-2	.	many	TRBJ1-1	CASSFSGARVTEAFF	TGTGCCAGCAGCTTTTCGGGGGCGCGTGTCACTGAAGCTTTCTTT
TRBV5-6	.	many	TRBJ1-1	CASSSTGDLNTEAFF	TGTGCCAGCAGCTCGACCGGGGATCTGAACACTGAAGCTTTCTTT
TRBV25-1	TRBD1	.	TRBJ1-2	CASSAADRVTNYGYTF	TGTGCCAGCAGTGCGGCTGACAGGGTTACTAACTATGGCTACACCTTC
TRBV12-3/TRBV12-4	TRBD1	.	TRBJ1-5	CASWTGDSNQPQHF	TGTGCCAGCTGGACAGGCGATAGCAATCAGCCCCAGCATTTT
TRBV7-9	.	.	TRBJ2-3	CASSTSFSTDTQYF	TGTGCCAGCAGCACGTCATTTAGCACAGATACGCAGTATTTT
TRBV9	TRBD2	few	TRBJ2-1	CASSVETSGGEQFF	TGTGCCAGCAGCGTAGAAACTAGCGGGGGAGAGCAGTTCTTC
TRBV12-3/TRBV12-4	TRBD2	once	TRBJ2-3	CASSLELAGADTQYF	TGTGCCAGCAGTTTAGAACTAGCGGGGGCAGATACGCAGTATTTT
TRBV10-1	.	few	TRBJ2-2	CASSDRIDGELFF	TGCGCCAGCAGTGACAGAATCGACGGGGAGCTGTTTTTT
TRBV7-8	.	.	TRBJ1-1	CASTPRITDTHMNTEAFF	TGTGCCAGCACCCCACGGATTACAGATACTCATATGAACACTGAAGCTTTCTTT
TRBV9	.	.	TRBJ2-5	CASSVEVGGSPGDQYF	TGTGCCAGCAGCGTAGAGGTGGGGGGCTCCCCCGGGGACCAGTACTTC
TRBV10-3	.	.	TRBJ2-2	CAISDQYSFSGELFF	TGTGCCATCAGTGACCAGTACAGTTTCTCCGGGGAGCTGTTTTTT
TRBV11-2	TRBD2	many	TRBJ2-7	CASSLRGLAIHEQYF	TGTGCCAGCAGCTTGAGAGGACTAGCAATCCACGAGCAGTACTTC
TRBV10-2	.	.	TRBJ2-2	CASSESDTGELFF	TGCGCCAGCAGTGAGTCGGACACCGGGGAGCTGTTTTTT
TRBV12-5	.	many	TRBJ2-7	CASGLPRGLALHEQYF	TGTGCTAGTGGTTTGCCCCGGGGTCTAGCGCTCCACGAGCAGTACTTC
TRBV3-1	TRBD2	.	TRBJ2-1	CASHRGGGGRNEQFF	TGTGCCAGCCACCGCGGGGGCGGGGGGCGTAATGAGCAGTTCTTC
TRBV7-2	TRBD2	.	TRBJ2-3	CASSVQTSDTDTQYF	TGTGCCAGCAGCGTACAGACTAGCGACACAGATACGCAGTATTTT
TRBV6-1	.	few	TRBJ1-1	CASRDGSSEAFF	TGTGCCAGCAGGGATGGGTCCTCCGAAGCTTTCTTT
TRBV6-1	.	many	TRBJ2-1	CASRGWGGDQRPNEQFF	TGTGCCAGCAGGGGGTGGGGGGGCGACCAAAGACCCAATGAGCAGTTCTTC
TRBV11-2	TRBD2	many	TRBJ2-5	CASSSPTSGVEETQYF	TGTGCCAGCAGCTCCCCGACCAGCGGGGTTGAAGAGACCCAGTACTTC
TRBV10-3	.	many	TRBJ1-5	CAITRDKDQPQHF	TGTGCCATCACCAGGGACAAAGATCAGCCCCAGCATTTT
TRBV11-2	TRBD1	many	TRBJ2-3	CASSKGARDRGTDTQYF	TGTGCCAGCAGCAAAGGGGCTAGGGACAGGGGCACAGATACGCAGTATTTT
TRBV2	.	many	TRBJ2-2	CASRGDKTGELFF	TGTGCCAGCAGGGGGGATAAAACCGGGGAGCTGTTTTTT
TRBV20-1	.	.	TRBJ1-1	CSARDMGQIGTEAFF	TGCAGTGCTAGAGACATGGGGCAGATTGGCACTGAAGCTTTCTTT
TRBV12-3/TRBV12-4	.	many	TRBJ2-7	CASSFLGANYEQYF	TGTGCCAGCAGTTTTTTGGGGGCAAACTACGAGCAGTACTTC
TRBV5-1	.	.	TRBJ1-6	CASSLAGGGVGSPLHF	TGCGCCAGCAGCTTGGCGGGGGGCGGCGTGGGTTCACCCCTCCACTTT
TRBV4-2	.	.	TRBJ2-1	CASSQDSGNEQFF	TGTGCCAGCAGCCAAGATTCAGGCAATGAGCAGTTCTTC
TRBV11-2	TRBD1	few	TRBJ2-6	CASSKYRGPGANVLTF	TGTGCCAGCAGCAAATACAGGGGCCCTGGGGCCAACGTCCTGACTTTC
TRBV6-1	.	many	TRBJ2-5	CASSEDNQETQYF	TGTGCCAGCAGTGAGGATAATCAAGAGACCCAGTACTTC
TRBV4-1	.	.	TRBJ2-1	CASSHIRGYNEQFF	TGCGCCAGCAGTCATATCAGGGGATACAATGAGCAGTTCTTC
TRBV5-8	.	few	TRBJ1-4	CASSLVKVEKLFF	TGTGCCAGCAGCTTGGTGAAGGTGGAAAAACTGTTTTTT
TRBV12-3/TRBV12-4	TRBD1	.	TRBJ1-2	CASSMGTGAPRGYTF	TGTGCCAGCTCTATGGGCACAGGGGCTCCCAGGGGCTACACCTTC